This T cell receptor (beta chain) was sequenced during a study of blood T cell repertoires in COVID-19. Study at large: Spain, Italy and the United States supplied samples that represented acute and convalescent COVID-19. T cells, B-cell-depleted T cells, or PBMCs supplied cDNA or gDNA.

Original processing methods: Amplification of reference gene primers provided the estimated nucleated cell counts. Generated by immunoSEQ multiplex PCR, the TCRdb table keeps only in-frame clones and is missing some. That table furnishes V, J and clone size, whereas the DNA furnished D and trimming. The repertoire holds 85,000 to 90,000 clones, 82% seen once, with approximately 1.2% in the top ten. The V gene lost 0 bases and the J gene lost 0 bases, with 11 bases spanning the gap. Germline CDR1 and CDR2: SGHAT and FQNNGV. The CDR3 is 16 residues long. A few counts support this clone. The sequencing input was peripheral blood. V usage is TRBV11-2 and J usage is TRBJ1-1, with D perhaps TRBD1 (6 bases). The TCR sequence derives from a woman older than 75 with acute or convalescent COVID-19. This CDR3 reads CASSLEQGVMNTEAFF. For the CDR3, the DNA is TGTGCCAGCAGCTTAGAACAGGGAGTCATGAACACTGAAGCTTTCTTT.